This record concerns one T cell receptor (beta chain) sequence. Authors' data handling: Estimated nucleated cell counts came from reference gene primer amplification. The repertoire was sequenced with immunoSEQ multiplex PCR; TCRdb's copy has only in-frame clones and lacks some. V, J and clone size derive from that table, while D and trimming were established from the DNA sequence. The sample has approximately 25,000 clones, less than 90% seen once; the top ten hold 15% to 20%. CDR3 length equals 13 residues. Trimming removed 8 bases at V and 4 bases at J, with 12 bases between. Germline V gene sequence: CDR1 MNHEY, CDR2 SVGAGI. This entry is derived from a study of blood T cell repertoires in COVID-19. Overall study context: Sites across the United States, Italy and Spain contributed samples from acute and convalescent COVID-19. Sources were T cells, B-cell-depleted T cells, or PBMCs; the material itself was cDNA or gDNA.

The sequencing sample was made of peripheral blood. The J gene is TRBJ1-3, the V gene TRBV6-5, with D uncertain. The sequence came from a human donor with acute or convalescent COVID-19. The donor label of this sample is uncertain. In nucleotides, the CDR3 is TGTGCCAGCCGGGAAAGAGGGGGAAACACCATATATTTT. This codes for CASRERGGNTIYF.